This TCR beta chain came from a study of CD8 T cells in ankylosing spondylitis. Using quantitative 5'-RACE with molecular barcodes, the authors made TCR beta libraries. TCRdb fed the 5' RACE reads into MiXCR, producing one record per CDR3 protein. The sample records 500,000 to 650,000 distinct CDR3 sequences, 5.3% being singletons. This clonotype has a count of ten or more. Its target is unknown. Whole-study findings and limits: Blood of patients with ankylosing spondylitis appeared to be characterized by a TCR beta motif of eight highly homologous variants. Disease-associated clones were reportedly significantly overrepresented in matched ankylosing spondylitis synovial fluid.

V gave up 2 bases and J gave up 3 bases; unmatched junction bases: 6. CDR1 KGHSH and CDR2 LQKENI come from the germline V gene. This CDR3 spans 15 amino acids. Sequences were obtained from blood, either unsorted or a sorted T cell fraction (not recorded which). The V and J genes are TRBV18 and TRBJ1-1, with 7 bases lining up with TRBD1. This clonotype was sampled from a male donor with ankylosing spondylitis. CDR3 nucleotide sequence: TGTGCCAGCTCACCAGAGGCAGGGGGAGACACTGAAGCTTTCTTT. Its protein is CASSPEAGGDTEAFF.